This TCR beta chain was captured by sequencing in a study of response to subunit inactivated influenza vaccine. TCRdb reprocessed the RT-PCR reads with MiXCR, giving one entry per CDR3 protein. Of about half a million distinct CDR3 sequences in the sample, approximately 24% were seen once. CDR3 size: 12 residues. In germline, CDR1 is SGHTA, CDR2 FQGNSA. The germline V and J ends were trimmed by 5 bases and 9 bases, with 11 bases remaining between them. The chain couples TRBV7-2 to TRBJ2-1; no reliable D call. The clonotype comes from a man aged 45 to 65 who received an inactivated influenza vaccine. Material: CD4+ T cells sorted from PBMCs, obtained 4 to 6 days after vaccination. CDR3 protein: CASSQARFEQFF. The DNA for the CDR3 is TGTGCCAGCAGCCAGGCTAGATTTGAGCAGTTCTTC.